These 24 T cell receptor beta chains were sequenced from one sample in a study of blood T cells in healthy people across ages. Using a J-beta primer mix together with a sample-barcoded 5' primer, a second PCR was run for roughly 6 to 12 cycles. TCRdb reanalysed the 5' RACE reads using MiXCR and keeps one entry per CDR3 protein. This table has approximately 880,000 distinct CDR3 sequences, under 50% appearing once. The sequencing input was blood. The receptors derive from a man aged 30 to 45 in good health.

The sample holds a few counts of this clonotype. The CDR3 here is CASSQGARREQYF. As DNA, the CDR3 is TGTGCCAGCAGCCAAGGAGCCAGGAGAGAGCAGTACTTC. This chain uses TRBV3-1 with TRBJ2-5; no firm D call. Per the germline V gene, CDR1 is LGHDT and CDR2 is YNNKEL (reference sequence). V lost 1 base, J lost 11 bases, and 14 bases lay in between. This CDR3 has 13 amino acids.

A word on this clonotype: A much larger clone lies a single base off, so this may be a read error. This chain connects TRBV5-1 to TRBJ2-5, with no clear D. The end of the DNA is better explained by TRBJ2-7, so the J call may be wrong. CDR3 size: 13 residues. The germline CDR1 and CDR2 sequences are SGHRS and YFSETQ. The CDR3 region is CASCLGSTYEQYF. The CDR3 DNA sequence: TGCGCCAGCTGCTTGGGGTCCACCTACGAGCAGTACTTC.

There are a few counts of this clonotype. The genes are TRBV5-1 and TRBJ2-3, with TRBD2 identical over 9 bases. The germline CDR1 and CDR2 sequences are SGHRS and YFSETQ. V shed 4 bases and J 4 bases; nucleotides not matched to a gene: 7. The CDR3 is 15 residues long. CDR3 in amino acids: CASSRASGVSDTQYF. In DNA, the CDR3 is TGCGCCAGCAGCCGGGCTAGCGGGGTGTCAGATACGCAGTATTTT. The variable domain in full, with the rest retrieved from reference TRBV5-1 and TRBJ2-3, is KAGVTQTPRYLIKTRGQQVTLSCSPISGHRSVSWYQQTPGQGLQFLFEYFSETQRNKGNFPGRFSGRQFSNSRSEMNVSTLELGDSALYLCASSRASGVSDTQYFGPGTRLTVL.

V is TRBV20-1 and J is TRBJ1-4, with 9 positions matching TRBD1. Germline V CDR1 and CDR2: DFQATT, SNEGSKA (reference sequence). Germline trimming cut 1 base from V and 2 bases from J; bases unmatched to any gene: 11. The CDR3 has 18 residues. The CDR3 region is CSARGKTGGAETNEKLFF. The CDR3 DNA follows: TGCAGTGCTAGAGGAAAAACAGGGGGCGCAGAGACTAATGAAAAACTGTTTTTT.

In this sample, this clonotype turned up a few times. This sequence joins TRBV7-2 and TRBJ1-5; weak D call: TRBD1 (5 bases). CDR1 and CDR2 from the germline V gene are SGHTA and FQGNSA. The CDR3 runs 12 residues. V lost 5 bases and J 11 bases, leaving 13 bases between the germline ends. The CDR3 region is CASSLDTAAQHF. DNA for the CDR3: TGTGCCAGCAGCCTGGACACGGCCGCCCAGCATTTT.

This clonotype has just a few counts. The CDR3, as DNA: TGTGCCAGCTGGGAGAACCCCGGGGATACGCAGTATTTT. Translating gives CASWENPGDTQYF. The J gene is TRBJ2-3, the V gene TRBV7-9, with D possibly TRBD2 on 5 matching bases. The CDR3 is made up of 13 amino acids. Trimming removed 8 bases from V and 6 bases from J, with 15 bases in between. Germline V lookup: CDR1 SEHNR, CDR2 FQNEAQ (reference sequence).

The chain has TRBV28 and TRBJ2-4; 8 bases agree with TRBD1. Judging by the DNA end, TRBJ2-7 fits better; the J call may be wrong. The CDR3 is 14 amino acids. Germline-derived CDR1 and CDR2 are MDHEN and SYDVKM. CDR3 region: CASSPRDRNYEQYF. CDR3 DNA: TGTGCCAGCAGTCCGCGGGACAGGAACTACGAGCAGTACTTC.

This clonotype was counted many times. The chain combines TRBV9 with TRBJ2-3; D gene uncertain. The CDR3 has 15 residues. V was cut by 0 bases and J by 2 bases, with 10 bases left in between. Germline V CDR1 and CDR2: SGDLS, YYNGEE. As DNA, the CDR3 is TGTGCCAGCAGCGTAGTTCCCCAGAACACAGATACGCAGTATTTT. Translating gives CASSVVPQNTDTQYF.

In its sample, this clonotype was seen a few times. The V call is TRBV6-1, the J call TRBJ2-7; 7 bases fit TRBD1. V lost 0 bases and J lost 2; bases outside the gene matches: 4. The CDR3 runs to 15 residues. Germline CDR1 is MNHNS and CDR2 is SASEGT. DNA of the CDR3: TGTGCCAGCAGTGAAGCAGACGGGACAGCCTACGAGCAGTACTTC. Amino acids: CASSEADGTAYEQYF.

This chain joins TRBV6-5 and TRBJ2-7; tentative D call: TRBD2 (6 bases). V was pared by 6 bases and J by 1 base, with 19 bases between. CDR1 is MNHEY and CDR2 is SVGAGI in the germline V gene. The CDR3 extends over 16 amino acids. CDR3 amino acids: CASSPTPGGLSYEQYF. The CDR3 DNA reads as TGTGCCAGCAGCCCCACGCCCGGGGGACTTTCCTACGAGCAGTACTTC.

There are a few counts of this clonotype. The V and J genes are TRBV5-5 and TRBJ2-7; 9 bases are a match to TRBD1. Germline CDR1 is SGHKS and CDR2 is YYEKEE (reference sequence). The CDR3 spans 17 residues. The J segment lost 3 bases and the V segment lost 4 bases, leaving 14 bases of the junction unmatched. DNA for the CDR3: TGTGCCAGCAGCGTAATCCCGGGACAGGGAGAAAACTACGAGCAGTACTTC. Translation gives CASSVIPGQGENYEQYF.

This sequence joins TRBV2 and TRBJ2-7; D is undetermined. The DNA end is a closer match to TRBJ2-5, so the J assignment may be wrong. Germline CDR1 SNHLY, CDR2 FYNNEI. CDR3 length: 11 residues. The CDR3: CASTVKETQYF. CDR3 coding DNA: TGTGCCAGCACGGTAAAAGAGACCCAGTACTTC.

This rearrangement joins TRBV2 to TRBJ2-3; possibly TRBD2 for D (5 bases). The V gene lost 5 bases and the J gene lost 0 bases, with 12 bases spanning the gap. Germline CDR1 and CDR2: SNHLY and FYNNEI. CDR3 length: 15 residues. The chain's CDR3 is CASSQRTPSTDTQYF. The DNA for the CDR3 is TGTGCCAGCAGTCAGCGGACCCCGAGCACAGATACGCAGTATTTT.

As concerns this clonotype: A much larger clone lies a single base off, so this may be a read error. Given the absence of the conserved phenylalanine or tryptophan at the CDR3 end, a read error is likely. The J gene is TRBJ2-5, the V gene TRBV9; D gene unclear. V lost 0 bases, J lost 4 bases, and 19 bases lay in between. The CDR3 length is 17 residues. Germline CDR1 SGDLS, CDR2 YYNGEE. CDR3 nucleotide sequence: TGTGCCAGCAGCGTAGGTTCAGGACGATACCTCTCAGAGACCCAGTACTAC. The encoded protein is CASSVGSGRYLSETQYY.

The rearrangement joins TRBV5-6 to TRBJ1-1, with 9 bases matching TRBD1. V trimming: 6 bases; J trimming: 4 bases; junction bases outside the gene matches: 4. The CDR3 consists of 13 residues. Per germline, CDR1 SGHDT and CDR2 YYEEEE. CDR3: CASTRTGATEAFF. In DNA, the CDR3 is TGTGCCAGCACCCGGACAGGGGCCACTGAAGCTTTCTTT.

The table lists this clonotype with a few counts. The chain carries TRBV27 and TRBJ1-4; D ambiguous. The V end lost 7 bases, the J end lost 3 bases, and 18 bases lay between the germline ends. This CDR3 contains 16 residues. Per the germline V gene, CDR1 is MNHEY and CDR2 is SMNVEV (reference sequence). CDR3 loop: CASTIHGRAANEKLFF. CDR3 coding DNA: TGTGCCAGCACCATTCATGGGAGGGCAGCTAATGAAAAACTGTTTTTT.

This clonotype showed up just once. The gene calls are TRBV20-1 and TRBJ1-2, with D possibly matching TRBD1 (5 bases). CDR3 length equals 15 residues. Trimming took 7 bases from V and 2 from J, leaving 20 bases between them. The V gene's germline CDR1 is DFQATT and CDR2 SNEGSKA (reference sequence). This CDR3 is CSVPGLLAENYGYTF. CDR3 DNA sequence: TGCAGTGTACCGGGACTCCTAGCCGAAAACTATGGCTACACCTTC.

This clonotype was counted a few times. This chain uses TRBV15 with TRBJ2-5; D may correspond to TRBD1 or TRBD2 (6 bases each). Between the trimmed V and J ends, which lost 0 bases and 5 bases, there was a span of 10 bases. There are 14 residues in the CDR3. Per the germline V gene, CDR1 is LNHNV and CDR2 is YYDKDF (reference sequence). CDR3 region: CATSRDTGRETQYF. CDR3 in DNA: TGTGCCACCAGCAGAGATACAGGGAGGGAGACCCAGTACTTC.

The rearrangement uses TRBV6-6 and TRBJ2-3; D unresolved. This CDR3 contains 17 residues. Trimming stripped 0 bases from V and 2 bases from J, with 15 bases between. Germline V gene sequence: CDR1 MNHNY, CDR2 SVGAGI (reference sequence). The chain's CDR3 is CASSYSAVANPTDTQYF. The CDR3 DNA reads as TGTGCCAGCAGTTACTCGGCAGTGGCTAACCCCACAGATACGCAGTATTTT.

The chain recombines TRBV2 with TRBJ1-2, with D maybe TRBD1 (5 bases). With 1 base removed from V and 2 bases from J, the gap between germline ends came to 8 bases. The germline V gene encodes CDR1 SNHLY and CDR2 FYNNEI. CDR3 size: 14 residues. The CDR3 nucleotides are TGTGCCAGCAGTGAAGGGGACGGGAACTATGGCTACACCTTC. This translates into CASSEGDGNYGYTF.

This sequence joins TRBV13 and TRBJ2-7; TRBD2 aligns across 13 bases. CDR3 size: 14 residues. V was clipped by 5 bases and J by 5 bases; unmatched bases: 3. Per germline, CDR1 PRHDT and CDR2 FYEKMQ (reference sequence). As DNA, the CDR3 is TGTGCCAGCAGCCCACTAGCGGGGGGGCACGAGCAGTACTTC. Translated, it gives CASSPLAGGHEQYF. Using reference TRBV13 and TRBJ2-7 for the parts outside the CDR3, the full variable domain is AAGVIQSPRHLIKEKRETATLKCYPIPRHDTVYWYQQGPGQDPQFLISFYEKMQSDKGSIPDRFSAQQFSDYHSELNMSSLELGDSALYFCASSPLAGGHEQYFGPGTRLTVT.

This clonotype was recorded a few times. The chain employs TRBV7-2 and TRBJ2-7, with 9 nucleotides matching TRBD1. CDR1 is SGHTA and CDR2 is FQGNSA in the germline V gene. This CDR3 is built from 17 residues. The trim removed 3 bases at V and 2 bases at J, leaving 11 bases unmatched. The CDR3 here is CASSFDRTGANTYEQYF. Written as DNA, the CDR3 is TGTGCCAGCAGCTTCGACAGGACAGGGGCAAACACCTACGAGCAGTACTTC.

This clonotype occurred a few times. The V gene is TRBV18, the J gene TRBJ2-5; 13 bases align to TRBD2. This CDR3 has 15 residues. The V gene end was trimmed by 0 bases and the J gene end by 11 bases; junction bases not matched to a gene: 6. Germline assignment: CDR1 KGHSH and CDR2 LQKENI. CDR3 residues: CASSPPGLAGREQYF. In DNA form, the CDR3 reads TGTGCCAGCTCACCACCGGGACTAGCGGGGAGAGAGCAGTACTTC.

This clonotype was detected many times. The chain combines TRBV27 with TRBJ1-1; no clear D gene. Germline V lookup: CDR1 MNHEY, CDR2 SMNVEV (reference sequence). The CDR3 consists of 13 residues. V was pared by 5 bases and J by 0 bases, with 7 bases between. Written as DNA, the CDR3 is TGTGCCAGCAGTCCGGGGATGAACACTGAAGCTTTCTTT. Translating gives CASSPGMNTEAFF.